This TCR beta chain was identified during a study of long-term antiretroviral therapy in people with HIV (dated by TCRdb to between 2022 and 2023). Turning to the overall study: The earliest samples were collected roughly a decade before the 2015 WHO recommendation for immediate ART, at a time when ART was usually postponed until CD4 counts fell. No cross-contamination during QIAcube processing was seen in test extractions of a monoclonal T-cell line run alongside 25 to 35 polyclonal samples. About a third of the roughly 30 participants with HIV were female. A total of fewer than 250 cryopreserved PBMC samples came from 30 or so adults with confirmed HIV infection and were collected serially over a mean of about 6 years (range 1-12). A retrospective serial study tested whether changes in peripheral blood TRB repertoire composition and diversity were associated with ART initiation and durable HIV suppression.

To be included, a participant needed at least one PBMC sample from before ART initiation plus at least two post-ART samples. All participants with HIV were treated in the United States of America. Before DNA extraction, cryopreserved samples of 1-10 million PBMC were thawed and washed. At the time of the earliest PBMC sample for each participant with HIV, ages ranged from about 23 to 60 years. Per participant, PBMC samples came from 1-4 timepoints prior to ART initiation and 2-8 timepoints following ART initiation, for a median of 7 samples. Serial HIV viral load, CD4+ T-cell count, ART history and demographic data were obtained for every participant. Genomic DNA was extracted from unsorted PBMC with a Qiagen kit on a QIAcube, processed in batches of 12 samples. The immunoSEQ hsTCRB v3.0 assay was used at survey level resolution to sequence the TRB variable region. A depth of roughly 40,000-55,000 T-cell genomes per sample was targeted for TRB sequencing. TRB libraries were pooled and sequenced on an Illumina MiSeq using a v3 150-cycle kit. On the study's bioinformatics: Repertoire analysis was performed in R inside a reproducible Nextflow workflow that covered QC, data transformation and analysis. LymphoSeq2, an R package for exploring AIRR-Seq data, was used to implement the custom analyses. After excluding a handful of samples that yielded fewer than 5000 total TRB sequences, 150 to 200 HIV repertoires remained for analysis. Of the roughly 190 retained HIV repertoires, over 55 were collected before and 129 after ART initiation. Repertoires were downsampled to 5000 TRB nucleotide sequences, with summary statistics averaged over 100 downsampling iterations. Only TRB sequences with CDR3 regions of at least seven amino acids were retained for analysis. Two measures captured diversity: a Shannon entropy-derived clonality score and the Gini coefficient. In the repertoire networks, any two of the top 5000 CDR3 amino acid sequences were linked whenever the two sequences differed by an edit distance of one. For TRB CDR3 amino acid sequences, GLIPH2 was used to predict antigen specificity groups and MHC restriction. CDR3 amino acid sequences were matched against VDJdb and McPAS-TCR to flag known CMV, EBV, HIV or tissue antigen associations. Pre-ART, post-ART and control groups were compared with Wilcoxon signed-rank tests and Holm-Bonferroni correction. TCRdb retrieved this table from immuneACCESS and kept in-frame rearrangements only. Not all clones are present; in checked studies, unresolved V genes account for under half, and no reason is known for the remainder. V, J and clone size are those of that table, while D and trimming were read from the DNA. The sample has approximately 33,000 clones on record, approximately 83% of them singletons. The ten largest clones represent approximately 3.8% of the sample.

CDR1 and CDR2 (LNHDA, SQIVND) derive from the germline V gene (reference sequence). Its CDR3 holds 14 amino acids, cysteine through phenylalanine. The kept DNA is CDR3 alone, 42 bases in frame from the first base. V and J lose 4 bases and 9 bases, and a span of 16 bases separates them. This clone was seen only a few times. This clone's antigen is unknown. No per-base quality is available; no much larger clone lies one base away. On the study overall, not on this receptor specifically: Starting ART was linked to a significant rise in TRB diversity, yet even with long-term ART the diversity remained significantly lower than in transplant donor controls. HIV repertoires had narrower CDR3 length ranges than controls, and the network structure suggested an antigen-experienced repertoire that shifted only slightly toward naive after ART. Inferences about post-ART repertoire changes are limited because no data were available on ART adherence, viral resistance or therapy changes. Expanded TRB clones identified before ART initiation dominated the repertoire across all time points, though the dominance fluctuated and decreased in many PLHIV after ART. Because pre-ART samples had limited cell numbers, unsorted PBMC were profiled rather than sorted CD4+ and CD8+ T cells. The samples span the years 2004 to 2017, and the ART regimens used at that time may not be as effective as current regimens. Since PBMC availability was limited, sequencing covered only the TCR beta chain, with no alpha chain pairing.

The sample here was unsorted PBMCs, taken 0.8 years before starting antiretroviral therapy. This receptor was taken from a man younger than 35 with HIV. Recombination connected TRBV19 to TRBJ1-5; a weak D assignment points to TRBD1 (6 bases agree). The CDR3 protein is CASSTQGAGAPQHF. The sequence in DNA is TGTGCCAGTAGTACACAGGGTGCCGGAGCGCCCCAGCATTTT. The full variable domain, with segments outside the CDR3 supplied by the reference TRBV19 and TRBJ1-5 proteins, appears as DGGITQSPKYLFRKEGQNVTLSCEQNLNHDAMYWYRQDPGQGLRLIYYSQIVNDFQKGDIAEGYSVSREKKESFPLTVTSAQKNPTAFYLCASSTQGAGAPQHFGDGTRLSIL.